These T cell receptor beta chains were read from a single sample in a study of T cell repertoires in cytomegalovirus infection. In TCRdb, the reads were re-called with MiXCR into one record per CDR3 protein. The profile shows 600,000 to 800,000 distinct CDR3 sequences, approximately 24% of them singletons. Specimen: CD8+ T cells from PBMCs. These receptors originate from a human donor in good health (CMV status not recorded). Some clones in this sample may be carry-over from other donors' samples. Both conserved end residues are part of each CDR3. D genes are given only for firm matches. Size is stated for part of the rows, as once, few or many counts, or as a class when the clone is expanded.

j_call clone_size d_call v_call cdr3_nt cdr3_aa
TRBJ2-7 - - TRBV7-9 TGTGCCAGCAGCTTTTCACCTTCGACAGGAGTCTACGAGCAGTACTTC CASSFSPSTGVYEQYF
TRBJ2-7 few - TRBV19 TGTGCCAGTAGAAGAGTGGACTCCTACGAGCAGTACTTC CASRRVDSYEQYF
TRBJ2-5 many TRBD2 TRBV7-2 TGTGCCAGCAGTCGCCAAGCCTCGACTAGCGGGGGGAGCCAAGAGACCCAGTACTTC CASSRQASTSGGSQETQYF
TRBJ2-1 - TRBD2 TRBV6-5 TGTGCCAGCAGTTACTCGGGCAGCGGGGGTTACAATGAGCAGTTCTTC CASSYSGSGGYNEQFF
TRBJ2-7 - - TRBV29-1 TGCAGCGTTGCGGGGGAATTCTACGAGCAGTACTTC CSVAGEFYEQYF
TRBJ2-3 few - TRBV2 TGTGCCAGCGACGGACAGACCACAGATACGCAGTATTTT CASDGQTTDTQYF
TRBJ1-2 - TRBD1 TRBV10-3 TGTGCCATCAGGACCCTTGGGACAGGGCCAGGCCATTTGCAAAACTATGGCTACACCTTC CAIRTLGTGPGHLQNYGYTF
TRBJ2-4 many TRBD1 TRBV7-6 TGTGCCAGCAGCCCGAATCACGGACAGGGTGGGCCCAAAAACATTCAGTACTTC CASSPNHGQGGPKNIQYF
TRBJ2-3 - - TRBV28 TGTGCCAGCAGTTCCCTAACATGGACTGATACGCAGTATTTT CASSSLTWTDTQYF
TRBJ2-5 - TRBD2 TRBV20-1 TGCAGTGCTAGACCTAGCGGGGGCCTTTTTTACCAAGAGACCCAGTACTTC CSARPSGGLFYQETQYF
TRBJ1-1 - - TRBV7-2 TGTGCCAGCAGCCCATGGACAGTGGACACTGAAGCTTTCTTT CASSPWTVDTEAFF
TRBJ1-2 - - TRBV4-2 TGTGCCAGCAGCCAAGAAGAAACAGGGAGGTTCGGCTACACCTTC CASSQEETGRFGYTF
TRBJ2-7 - TRBD1 TRBV7-9 TGTGCCAGCAGCTCCTTGTCCCGGGACAGGACCTCCTACGAGCAGTACTTC CASSSLSRDRTSYEQYF
TRBJ1-1 - - TRBV23-1 TGCGCCAGCAGTCAATCGGACAACATGAACACTGAAGCTTTCTTT CASSQSDNMNTEAFF
TRBJ2-6 many - TRBV4-3 TGCGCCAGCAGCCAAGATAGAGGGCGGTTCTCTGGGGCCAACGTCCTGACTTTC CASSQDRGRFSGANVLTF